This T cell receptor beta chain comes out of a study of T cell responses to AZD1222 COVID-19 vaccine. The assay was immunoSEQ multiplex PCR, and TCRdb's table has in-frame clones only and misses some. The data show more than 150,000 clones, approximately 94% seen once. Concerning this clone: What it binds is unknown.

Looked up from germline, CDR1 is SQVTM and CDR2 is ANQGSEA. This CDR3 is 13 amino acids long. The V end was cut by 7 bases, the J end by 4 bases, with 16 bases between. Timing groups of about 4 and about 12 weeks for second doses were pooled. Study outcomes and limitations: White British people made up most donors, females outnumbered males, and clonal diversity was possibly underestimated. Unmutated regions of variants are reportedly targeted by nearly half of spike-specific TCRs. Dominant at 160-218 and 743-854, vaccine-associated CD4 TCRs also spanned spike.

J is TRBJ1-2 and V is TRBV29-1; D might be TRBD1 (5 bases). The source is an adult who received the AZD1222 COVID-19 vaccine. The material was peripheral blood, obtained 28 days after the second AZD1222 dose. The CDR3, as DNA: TGCAGCGCAGCCGGGACGGCCTTCTATGGCTACACCTTC. Translation: CSAAGTAFYGYTF.